Shown below are 18 T cell receptor beta chains from a single sample sequenced in a study of T cell responses to AZD1222 COVID-19 vaccine (TCRdb year 2021). The library came from the immunoSEQ multiplex PCR assay. Not all clones reach the TCRdb copy of this immuneACCESS table, which keeps in-frame sequences only. Checked studies attribute under half of the gap to unresolved V genes and leave the rest unexplained. The sample profile shows around 58,000 clones; roughly 90% of them were found once. 13% to 15% of the sample comes from the top ten. The sample's time point, from its label and the paper: about 28 days (+/-7) after the second vaccine dose. The sequencing used peripheral blood, collected 28 days after the second AZD1222 dose. The receptors shown here come from an adult who received the AZD1222 COVID-19 vaccine.

V is TRBV5-1 and J is TRBJ2-3; 7 nucleotides agree with TRBD2. The V gene's germline CDR1 is SGHRS and CDR2 YFSETQ. Trimming at V came to 1 base and at J to 6 bases, leaving 5 bases not matched to a gene. This CDR3 is built from 14 residues. The CDR3 reads CASSLSGMVDTQYF. The CDR3 DNA reads TGCGCCAGCAGCTTGAGCGGGATGGTGGATACGCAGTATTTT.

The chain uses TRBV5-1 and TRBJ2-1, with D maybe TRBD2 (6 bases). The CDR3 covers 14 residues. Germline CDR1 reads SGHRS; CDR2 reads YFSETQ. Trimming stripped 6 bases from V and 2 bases from J, with 12 bases between. CDR3 sequence reads: CASTIGGAYNEQFF. In nucleotides, the CDR3 is TGCGCCAGCACCATAGGAGGGGCCTACAATGAGCAGTTCTTC.

In its sample, this clone was seen once. The chain links TRBV27 to TRBJ2-5; D assignment may be TRBD1 or TRBD2 (7 bases each). V was cut by 6 bases and J by 7 bases, with 21 bases left in between. There are 15 residues in the CDR3. Germline V gene lookup returns CDR1 MNHEY and CDR2 SMNVEV (reference sequence). CDR3 amino acids: CASRQGGTGEVTQYF. CDR3 DNA: TGTGCCAGCAGGCAGGGGGGGACGGGAGAGGTGACCCAGTACTTC.

This clone was seen once. This chain joins TRBV6-1 and TRBJ1-5; TRBD1 is a possible D gene (6 bases). CDR1 and CDR2 from the germline V gene are MNHNS and SASEGT. V lost 2 bases and J lost 3, with 23 bases in between. This CDR3 region has 19 residues. This CDR3 is CASSELRGFGRGDNQPQHF. CDR3 bases: TGTGCCAGCAGTGAACTGAGAGGTTTCGGCAGGGGAGACAATCAGCCCCAGCATTTT.

This chain uses TRBV20-1 with TRBJ1-2; no clear D gene. V was trimmed by 8 bases and J by 0 bases, leaving 7 bases between them. The CDR3 has 11 amino acids. CDR1 is DFQATT and CDR2 is SNEGSKA in the germline V gene (reference sequence). In nucleotides, the CDR3 is TGCAGTCAGAAGGCTAACTATGGCTACACCTTC. It is translated as CSQKANYGYTF.

This clone came up once. V usage is TRBV11-3 and J usage is TRBJ1-4, with D unresolved. Per germline, CDR1 SGHNT and CDR2 YENEEA. Trimming took off 1 base at V and 3 bases at J, with 12 bases between the two ends. The CDR3 spans 16 residues. The CDR3, as DNA: TGTGCCAGCAGCTTAGGTGCGAGGAGCCCTAATGAAAAACTGTTTTTT. Translated, it gives CASSLGARSPNEKLFF.

The chain carries TRBV5-1 and TRBJ2-7; TRBD1 matches 8 bases. Trimming removed 3 bases from V and 2 bases from J; junction bases left unmatched: 16. The CDR3 is made up of 18 amino acids. Germline-derived CDR1 and CDR2 are SGHRS and YFSETQ. As DNA, the CDR3 is TGCGCCAGCAGCTCAGGGCCCCGAGGGACAGGTTTTACCTACGAGCAGTACTTC. The encoded protein is CASSSGPRGTGFTYEQYF. Full variable domain (missing parts from reference TRBV5-1 and TRBJ2-7): KAGVTQTPRYLIKTRGQQVTLSCSPISGHRSVSWYQQTPGQGLQFLFEYFSETQRNKGNFPGRFSGRQFSNSRSEMNVSTLELGDSALYLCASSSGPRGTGFTYEQYFGPGTRLTVT.

The rearrangement uses TRBV7-8 and TRBJ2-1, with a tentative D call TRBD1 (5 bases). The V and J ends lost 7 bases and 9 bases respectively, with 13 bases between them. The CDR3 length is 12 residues. In germline, CDR1 is SGHVS, CDR2 FQNEAQ. In nucleotides, the CDR3 is TGTGCCAGCACGTCAGGGTGGGGTGAGCAGTTCTTC. The encoded protein is CASTSGWGEQFF.

V gene TRBV2 combines with J gene TRBJ1-4, with D unclear. The CDR3 spans 16 residues. From germline, CDR1 is SNHLY and CDR2 FYNNEI. V lost 5 bases and J lost 0, with 13 bases in between. The CDR3 is CASSLNSPATNEKLFF. Written as DNA, the CDR3 is TGTGCCAGCAGTCTTAACAGCCCCGCAACTAATGAAAAACTGTTTTTT.

This rearrangement joins TRBV25-1 to TRBJ1-2, with D possibly matching TRBD1 (6 bases). The CDR3 runs 12 residues. The germline CDR1 and CDR2 sequences are MGHDK and SYGVNS. V lost 5 bases to trimming and J lost 8 bases, with 12 bases between them. CDR3 DNA: TGTGCCAGCAGTCTGGGGGCGCGGGGCTACACCTTC. This encodes CASSLGARGYTF.

This clone was seen a few times. The V gene is TRBV30, the J gene TRBJ1-4; D may be TRBD1 (5 bases). Trimming took off 0 bases at V and 5 bases at J, with 10 bases between the two ends. Germline lookup yields CDR1 GTSNPN and CDR2 SVGIG (reference sequence). The CDR3 has 14 residues. CDR3 coding DNA: TGTGCCTGGAGTGTTGGGGACCGGAATGAAAAACTGTTTTTT. It translates to CAWSVGDRNEKLFF.

CDR3 residues: CASTIGTGDYEQYF. In DNA form, the CDR3 reads TGTGCCAGCACCATAGGGACTGGGGACTACGAGCAGTACTTC. V usage is TRBV6-5 and J usage is TRBJ2-7, with D perhaps matching TRBD2 (6 bases). This CDR3 has 14 residues. Germline lookup yields CDR1 MNHEY and CDR2 SVGAGI. Trimming pared 7 bases from V and 3 bases from J, leaving 16 bases between.

The chain is built from TRBV7-6 and TRBJ2-2; D unclear. V gave up 5 bases and J gave up 3 bases, with 16 bases separating them. CDR3 size: 16 residues. CDR1 is SGHVS and CDR2 is FNYEAQ in the germline V gene. CDR3 sequence: CASSQPRDMYTGELFF. Here the CDR3 DNA reads TGTGCCAGCAGCCAACCTCGCGACATGTACACCGGGGAGCTGTTTTTT. Variable domain in full (rest from reference TRBV7-6 and TRBJ2-2): GAGVSQSPRYKVTKRGQDVALRCDPISGHVSLYWYRQALGQGPEFLTYFNYEAQQDKSGLPNDRFSAERPEGSISTLTIQRTEQRDSAMYRCASSQPRDMYTGELFFGEGSRLTVL.

This chain joins TRBV7-9 and TRBJ1-3; 7 bases map to TRBD1. The V segment lost 5 bases and the J segment 6 bases; nucleotides outside the gene matches: 7. Germline CDR1 and CDR2: SEHNR and FQNEAQ (reference sequence). The CDR3 length is 14 residues. CDR3 loop: CASSRTGGENTIYF. The CDR3 region has the DNA TGTGCCAGCAGCCGGACAGGTGGGGAAAACACCATATATTTT.

The chain has TRBV11-3 and TRBJ2-4; 12 positions match TRBD2. In germline, CDR1 is SGHNT, CDR2 YENEEA. The junction had 10 bases not matched to a gene; V was cut back by 0 bases and J by 4 bases. This CDR3 has 19 amino acids. CDR3 bases: TGTGCCAGCAGCTTAGATCTTCCTCTAGCGGGAGGGCCTAAAAACATTCAGTACTTC. Translating gives CASSLDLPLAGGPKNIQYF.

This clone was recorded only once. The chain is built from TRBV7-9 and TRBJ1-1; D ambiguous. Trimming removed 4 bases at V and 6 bases at J, with 12 bases between. From germline, CDR1 is SEHNR and CDR2 FQNEAQ (reference sequence). The CDR3 loop spans 13 amino acids. The CDR3 DNA reads TGTGCCAGCAGCTCGGGCGCCTACGCTGAAGCTTTCTTT. It translates to CASSSGAYAEAFF.

The chain recombines TRBV5-6 with TRBJ2-7, with D uncertain. CDR1 and CDR2 (germline): SGHDT, YYEEEE. This CDR3 contains 13 residues. V gave up 0 bases and J gave up 2 bases, with 6 bases separating them. The CDR3 region has the DNA TGTGCCAGCAGCTTGGCCCTCACCTACGAGCAGTACTTC. Translation: CASSLALTYEQYF.

In this sample, this clone turned up once. J is TRBJ2-5 and V is TRBV4-1; TRBD2 agrees at 11 bases. V was clipped by 3 bases and J by 6 bases; unmatched bases: 15. The CDR3 has 18 residues. Germline CDR1 and CDR2: MGHRA and YSYEKL. The CDR3 loop reads CASSHLAGGPVPPQTQYF. Here the CDR3 DNA reads TGCGCCAGCAGCCACTTAGCGGGAGGGCCCGTTCCTCCTCAGACCCAGTACTTC.